This section outlines one T cell receptor beta chain sequence together with its context. This entry comes from a study of blood T cell repertoires in COVID-19. In the original workflow: Quantification of nucleated cells was approximated via reference gene primer amplification. This table comes from immunoSEQ multiplex PCR, and its TCRdb copy is limited to in-frame clones, with some not included. V and J calls and clone size are copied from that table; D and trimming were computed from the DNA. The table lists approximately 300,000 clones, 80% to 85% of them singletons, with approximately 15% in the top ten. The length of the CDR3 is 15 residues. J was trimmed by 4 bases and V by 6 bases; bases with no gene match: 8. The V gene's germline CDR1 is SGHNT and CDR2 YENEEA.

The V gene is TRBV11-3, the J gene TRBJ2-2; 7 nucleotides match TRBD1. The origin of this receptor is a person aged 65 to 79 with COVID-19, enrolled during active disease. Sequences were obtained from peripheral blood. The CDR3 sequence: CASSPGTVGTGELFF. The CDR3 DNA follows: TGTGCCAGCAGTCCCGGGACAGTTGGCACCGGGGAGCTGTTTTTT.